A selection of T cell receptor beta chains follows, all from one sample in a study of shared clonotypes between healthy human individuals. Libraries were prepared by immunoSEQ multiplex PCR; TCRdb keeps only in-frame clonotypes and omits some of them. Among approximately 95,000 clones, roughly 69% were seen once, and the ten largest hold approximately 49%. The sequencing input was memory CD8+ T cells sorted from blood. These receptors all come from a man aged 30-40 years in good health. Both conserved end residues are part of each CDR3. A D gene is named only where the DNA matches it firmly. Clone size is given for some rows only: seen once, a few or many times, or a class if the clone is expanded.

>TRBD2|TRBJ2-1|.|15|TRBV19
TGTGCCAGTAGTCCTTCAAGCGGGAGCTACAATGAGCAGTTCTTC
CASSPSSGSYNEQFF
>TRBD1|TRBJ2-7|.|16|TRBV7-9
TGTGCCAGCAGTCCTCCTAGGGGGCTTTACTCCTACGAGCAGTACTTC
CASSPPRGLYSYEQYF
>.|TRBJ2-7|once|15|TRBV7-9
TGTGCCAGCAGCCTCTCTGGACCCCGTTCCTACGAGCAGTACTTC
CASSLSGPRSYEQYF
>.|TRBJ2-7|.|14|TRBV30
TGTGCCTGGAGTGTTGGGTCCCTAGGCTACGAGCAGTACTTC
CAWSVGSLGYEQYF
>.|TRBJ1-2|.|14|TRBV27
TGTGCCAGCAGTCTACAGGCACGGGGGGAGGACTACACCTTC
CASSLQARGEDYTF
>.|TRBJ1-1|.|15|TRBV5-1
TGCGCCAGCAGCTTGATTGAGGACCAGGGGACTGAAGCTTTCTTT
CASSLIEDQGTEAFF
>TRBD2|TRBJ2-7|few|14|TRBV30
TGTGCCTGGAGTGTACCTAGCGGACCTTACGAGCAGTACTTC
CAWSVPSGPYEQYF
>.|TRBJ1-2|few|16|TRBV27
TGTGCCAGCAGTTTATTTAAGGGGCACCCAGACTATGGCTACACCTTC
CASSLFKGHPDYGYTF
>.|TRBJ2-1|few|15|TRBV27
TGTGCCAGCAGTTTAGCCGGGCGGGCCTACAATGAGCAGTTCTTC
CASSLAGRAYNEQFF
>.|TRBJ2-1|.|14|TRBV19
TGTGCCAGTAGTATCCGGGACCACTACAATGAGCAGTTCTTC
CASSIRDHYNEQFF
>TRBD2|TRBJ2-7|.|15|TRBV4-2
TGTGCCAGCAGCCAACTAGCGGGAGGGAAATACGAGCAGTACTTC
CASSQLAGGKYEQYF
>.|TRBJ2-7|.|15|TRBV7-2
TGTGCCAGCACCTCTCCCGGGAGCTTAGGGTACGAGCAATACTTC
CASTSPGSLGYEQYF
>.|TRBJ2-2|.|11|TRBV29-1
TGCAGCGGGTCAGTACTCGGGGAGCTGTTTTTT
CSGSVLGELFF
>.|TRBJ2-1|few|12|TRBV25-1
TGTGCCAGCAGTGAAACGAACCATGAGCAGTTCTTC
CASSETNHEQFF
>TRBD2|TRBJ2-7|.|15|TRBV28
TGTGCCAGCAGTTTTCCTAGCGGCACCTCCTACGAGCAGTACTTC
CASSFPSGTSYEQYF
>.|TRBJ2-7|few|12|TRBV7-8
TGTGCCAGCAGCCCCCTGTCGGCCGAGCAGTACTTC
CASSPLSAEQYF
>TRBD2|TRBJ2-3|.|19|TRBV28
TGTGCCAGCGTAGCCGGACTAGCGGGATACTATGAAAACACAGATACGCAGTATTTT
CASVAGLAGYYENTDTQYF
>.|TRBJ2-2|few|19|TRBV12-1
TGTGCCAGCAGCTTTGGTCTAGCGGGAGAGGAGCACAACACCGGGGAGCTGTTTTTT
CASSFGLAGEEHNTGELFF
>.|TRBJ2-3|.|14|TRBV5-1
TGCGCCAGCAGCTTAAGGCAGGCCACAGATACGCAGTATTTT
CASSLRQATDTQYF
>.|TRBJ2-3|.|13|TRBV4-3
TGCGCCAGCAGCCAAGATGATTGGCAAGAGCAGTATTTT
CASSQDDWQEQYF
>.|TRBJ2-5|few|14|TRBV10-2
TGCGCCAGCAGTGATTCGTTGACTAAAGAGACCCAGTACTTC
CASSDSLTKETQYF
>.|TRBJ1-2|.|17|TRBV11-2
TGTGCCAGCAGCCGCCATAGACATTATACTGGGAACTATGGCTACACCTTC
CASSRHRHYTGNYGYTF
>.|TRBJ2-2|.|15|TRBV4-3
TGCGCCAGCAGCCTTACTAGAATCAGTACCGGGGAGCTGTTTTTT
CASSLTRISTGELFF
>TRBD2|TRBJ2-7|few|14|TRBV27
TGTGCCAGCAGTTTTTCTAGCGGAACCTACGAGCAGTACTTC
CASSFSSGTYEQYF
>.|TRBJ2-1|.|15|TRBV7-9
TGTGCCAGCAGCTTACTTCAGGGCTCCTACAATGAGCAGTTCTTC
CASSLLQGSYNEQFF
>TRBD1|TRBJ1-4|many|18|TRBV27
TGTGCCAGCAGCCGTGCGTTTATCCAGGACAGGGATGATGAAAAACTGTTTTTT
CASSRAFIQDRDDEKLFF
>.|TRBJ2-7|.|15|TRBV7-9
TGTGCCAGCAGCTTAGCGGGAGGAGACTCCTACGAGCAGTACTTC
CASSLAGGDSYEQYF
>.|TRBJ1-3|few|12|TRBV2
TGTGCCAGCAGTGACTTGCTGAACACCATATATTTT
CASSDLLNTIYF
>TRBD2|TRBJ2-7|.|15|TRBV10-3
TGTGCCATCAGTGATGTGGCGGGAGGGGCCTACGAGCAGTACTTC
CAISDVAGGAYEQYF
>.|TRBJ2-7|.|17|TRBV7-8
TGTGCCAGCAGCTTACTCTCCCGTGTTACCTCGACTGCTGGGCAGTACTTC
CASSLLSRVTSTAGQYF
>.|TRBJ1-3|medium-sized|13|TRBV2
TGTGCCACCGTGACCAATCTGGGAAACACCATATATTTT
CATVTNLGNTIYF
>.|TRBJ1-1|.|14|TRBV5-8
TGTGCCAGCAGCTTGCAACGCTTGAACACTGAAGCTTTCTTT
CASSLQRLNTEAFF
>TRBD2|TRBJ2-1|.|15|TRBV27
TGTGCCAGCAGTTTGGTTAGCGGGAGGGCCGCTGAGCAGTTCTTC
CASSLVSGRAAEQFF